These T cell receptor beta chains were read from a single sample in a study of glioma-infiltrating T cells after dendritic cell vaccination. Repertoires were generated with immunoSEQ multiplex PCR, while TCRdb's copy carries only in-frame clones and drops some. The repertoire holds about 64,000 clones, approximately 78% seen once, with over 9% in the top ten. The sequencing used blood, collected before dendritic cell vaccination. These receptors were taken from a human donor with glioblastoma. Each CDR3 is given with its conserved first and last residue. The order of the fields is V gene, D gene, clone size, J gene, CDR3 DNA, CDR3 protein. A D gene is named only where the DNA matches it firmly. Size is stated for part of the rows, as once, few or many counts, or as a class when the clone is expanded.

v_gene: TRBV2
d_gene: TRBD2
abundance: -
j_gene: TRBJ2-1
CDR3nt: TGTGCCAGCAGCCCCACCGAACTAGCGGTACACTACAATGAGCAGTTCTTC
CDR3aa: CASSPTELAVHYNEQFF

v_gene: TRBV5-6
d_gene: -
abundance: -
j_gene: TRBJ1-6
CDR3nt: TGTGCCAGCAGATTTGCACAGGGCGGATCACCCCTCCACTTT
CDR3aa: CASRFAQGGSPLHF

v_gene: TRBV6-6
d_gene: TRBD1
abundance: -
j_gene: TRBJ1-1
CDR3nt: TGTGCCAGCAGTGGGACAGGGGGGGCGAACACTGAAGCTTTCTTT
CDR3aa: CASSGTGGANTEAFF

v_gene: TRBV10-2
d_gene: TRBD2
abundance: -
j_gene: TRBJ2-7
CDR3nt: TGCGCCAGCAGGCGGGGGACCTACGAGCAGTACTTC
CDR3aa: CASRRGTYEQYF

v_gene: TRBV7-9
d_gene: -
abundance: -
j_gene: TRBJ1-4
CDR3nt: TGTGCCAGCAGCTTCGAACGGGTAAATGAAAAACTGTTTTTT
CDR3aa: CASSFERVNEKLFF

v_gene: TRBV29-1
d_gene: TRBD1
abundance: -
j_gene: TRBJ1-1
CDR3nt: TGCAGCGTTGCCGGACAGGGAGTCTTGGCTTTCTTT
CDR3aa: CSVAGQGVLAFF

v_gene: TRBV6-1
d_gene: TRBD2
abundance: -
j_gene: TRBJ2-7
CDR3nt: TGTGCCAGCAGTGAACGGCAAGGACTAGCGGGGTCGAGGTACGAGCAGTACTTC
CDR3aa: CASSERQGLAGSRYEQYF

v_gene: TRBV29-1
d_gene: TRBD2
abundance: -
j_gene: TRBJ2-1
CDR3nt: TGCAGCGTCGGGCGGGGGGTCGACGAGCAGTTCTTC
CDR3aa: CSVGRGVDEQFF

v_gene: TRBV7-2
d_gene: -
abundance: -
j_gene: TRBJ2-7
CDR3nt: TGTGCCAGCAGCTCACTAGGGCCCGGGGGCGAGCAGTACTTC
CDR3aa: CASSSLGPGGEQYF

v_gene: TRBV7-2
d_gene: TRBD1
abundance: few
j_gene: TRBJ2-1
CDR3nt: TGTGCCAGCAGACAGGGGATTGAGCAGTTCTTC
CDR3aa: CASRQGIEQFF

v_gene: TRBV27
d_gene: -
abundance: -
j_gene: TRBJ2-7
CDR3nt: TGTGCCAGCAGTTTGGCGGGACAGTTCTACGAGCAGTACTTC
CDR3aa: CASSLAGQFYEQYF

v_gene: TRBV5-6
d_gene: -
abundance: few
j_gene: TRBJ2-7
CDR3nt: TGTGCCAGCAGCTTGGACGCAGGGTGGTACGAGCAGTACTTC
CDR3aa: CASSLDAGWYEQYF

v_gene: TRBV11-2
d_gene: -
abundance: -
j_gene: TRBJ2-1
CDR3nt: TGTGCCAGCAGCGCTGATGGGGGGGCGCTGAGCCATGAGCAGTTCTTC
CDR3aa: CASSADGGALSHEQFF

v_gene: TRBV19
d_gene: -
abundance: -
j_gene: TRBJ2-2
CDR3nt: TGTGCCAGTAGTATTCTGAGGGCCGGGGAGCTGTTTTTT
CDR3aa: CASSILRAGELFF

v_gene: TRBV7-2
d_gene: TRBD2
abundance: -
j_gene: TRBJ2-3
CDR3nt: TGTGCCAGCAGCTTTAGCGGGGGGGCGAGTACGCAGTATTTT
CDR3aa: CASSFSGGASTQYF